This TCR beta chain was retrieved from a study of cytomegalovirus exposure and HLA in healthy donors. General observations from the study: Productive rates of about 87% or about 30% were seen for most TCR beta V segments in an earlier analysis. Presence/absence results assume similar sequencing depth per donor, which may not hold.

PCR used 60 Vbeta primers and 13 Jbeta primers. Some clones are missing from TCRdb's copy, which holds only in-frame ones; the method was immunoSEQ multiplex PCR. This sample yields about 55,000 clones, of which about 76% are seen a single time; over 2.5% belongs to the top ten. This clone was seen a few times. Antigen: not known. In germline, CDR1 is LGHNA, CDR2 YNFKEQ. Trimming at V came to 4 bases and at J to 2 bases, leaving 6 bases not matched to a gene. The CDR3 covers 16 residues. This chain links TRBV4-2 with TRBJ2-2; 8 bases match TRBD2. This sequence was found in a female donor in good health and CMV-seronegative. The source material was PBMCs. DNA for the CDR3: TGTGCCAGCAGCCGCCTTAGCGGGACAAACACCGGGGAGCTGTTTTTT. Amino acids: CASSRLSGTNTGELFF.